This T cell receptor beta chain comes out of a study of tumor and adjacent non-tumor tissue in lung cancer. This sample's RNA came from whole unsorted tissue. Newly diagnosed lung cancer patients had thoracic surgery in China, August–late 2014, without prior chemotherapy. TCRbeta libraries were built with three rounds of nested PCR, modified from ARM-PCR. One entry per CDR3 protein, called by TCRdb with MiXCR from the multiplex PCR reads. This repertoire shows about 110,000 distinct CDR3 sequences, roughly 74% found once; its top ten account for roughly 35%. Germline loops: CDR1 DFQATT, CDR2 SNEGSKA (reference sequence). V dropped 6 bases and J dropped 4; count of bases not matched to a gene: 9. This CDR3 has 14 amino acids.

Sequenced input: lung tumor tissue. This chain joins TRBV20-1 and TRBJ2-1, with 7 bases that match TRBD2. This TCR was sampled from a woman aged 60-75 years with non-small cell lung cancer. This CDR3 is CSAIRLAVYNEQFF. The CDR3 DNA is TGCAGTGCCATAAGACTAGCAGTGTACAATGAGCAGTTCTTC.